The 24 T cell receptor beta chains in this list originate from one sample, sequenced in a study of blood T cell repertoires in COVID-19. Data came from immunoSEQ multiplex PCR; TCRdb stores just in-frame clones and leaves some out. The table includes 200,000 to 300,000 clones, 70% to 85% detected once. Sequenced: peripheral blood. The receptors were sampled from a man aged 40-55 years who had recovered from COVID-19.

J is TRBJ2-7 and V is TRBV5-1; TRBD2 agrees at 13 bases. The CDR3 contains 21 residues. The V gene end was trimmed by 2 bases and the J gene end by 2 bases; junction bases not matched to a gene: 19. Germline V lookup: CDR1 SGHRS, CDR2 YFSETQ. CDR3 DNA: TGCGCCAGCAGCTTTCGGACTAGCGGGAGTGTTGACTTTAGGGCCGCCTACGAGCAGTACTTC. Its translation is CASSFRTSGSVDFRAAYEQYF.

The chain carries TRBV5-1 and TRBJ2-2; tentative D call: TRBD2 (6 bases). Germline CDR1 reads SGHRS; CDR2 reads YFSETQ. Trimming cost V 2 bases and J 5 bases, with 13 bases left between them. This CDR3 spans 15 amino acids. CDR3 region: CASSLSGVGTGELFF. As DNA, the CDR3 is TGCGCCAGCAGCTTATCGGGAGTAGGGACCGGGGAGCTGTTTTTT.

The chain joins TRBV2 to TRBJ2-2, with unresolved D. There are 15 residues in the CDR3. CDR1 is SNHLY, CDR2 FYNNEI, per germline. The V gene lost 3 bases and the J gene lost 4 bases, with 12 bases spanning the gap. The CDR3 coding sequence is TGTGCCAGCAGTGATAGGCGGCCCGCCACCGGGGAGCTGTTTTTT. Translating gives CASSDRRPATGELFF.

The V gene is TRBV5-6, the J gene TRBJ2-5, with 11 bases fitting TRBD2. The CDR3 totals 15 residues. Trimming cost V 0 bases and J 5 bases; bases outside gene matches: 3. The germline gives CDR1 SGHDT, CDR2 YYEEEE. The CDR3 region has the DNA TGTGCCAGCAGCTTGGTTGCTAGCGGGGGGGAGACCCAGTACTTC. It translates to CASSLVASGGETQYF.

DNA for the CDR3: TGTGCCAGCTCCCCAGGCAGGGGAAACACCATATATTTT. Its protein product is CASSPGRGNTIYF. The V and J genes are TRBV12-3 or TRBV12-4 and TRBJ1-3, with unresolved D. The CDR3 is 13 amino acids. V was cut by 8 bases and J by 4 bases, with 12 bases left in between.

This sequence joins TRBV28 and TRBJ2-2, with a weak D call TRBD1 (5 bases). The CDR3 length is 13 residues. The germline V gene has CDR1 MDHEN and CDR2 SYDVKM. Trimming took off 6 bases at V and 3 bases at J, with 8 bases between the two ends. The CDR3 DNA follows: TGTGCCAGCAGGATGACAGACACCGGGGAGCTGTTTTTT. Translated, it gives CASRMTDTGELFF.

The V gene is TRBV5-4, the J gene TRBJ1-1, with D possibly TRBD1 on 5 matching bases. This CDR3 is 13 amino acids long. Per germline, CDR1 SGHNT and CDR2 YYREEE (reference sequence). Trimming removed 5 bases from V and 3 bases from J, with 11 bases in between. This CDR3 reads CASRAGYYTEAFF. The CDR3 nucleotides are TGTGCCAGCAGGGCAGGGTATTACACTGAAGCTTTCTTT. The variable domain in full, completed from reference TRBV5-4 and TRBJ1-1, reads ETGVTQSPTHLIKTRGQQVTLRCSSQSGHNTVSWYQQALGQGPQFIFQYYREEENGRGNFPPRFSGLQFPNYSSELNVNALELDDSALYLCASRAGYYTEAFFGQGTRLTVV.

The chain uses TRBV20-1 and TRBJ2-5, with a tentative D call TRBD2 (5 bases). Germline CDR1 reads DFQATT; CDR2 reads SNEGSKA (reference sequence). The CDR3 loop spans 14 amino acids. With 3 bases removed from V and 2 bases from J, the gap between germline ends came to 13 bases. The CDR3 nucleotides read TGCAGTGCTAGTGCTAGCCCTTCTCAAGAGACCCAGTACTTC. This gives the protein CSASASPSQETQYF.

This chain joins TRBV12-3 or TRBV12-4 and TRBJ2-7, with D unresolved. The CDR3 length is 12 residues. The V and J ends lost 3 bases and 3 bases respectively, with 6 bases between them. In DNA form, the CDR3 reads TGTGCCAGCAGTTTTAGTATCTACGAGCAGTACTTC. This gives the protein CASSFSIYEQYF.

This rearrangement joins TRBV4-3 to TRBJ2-1, with D unresolved. CDR1 is LGHNA, CDR2 YSLEER, per germline. Trimming shortened V by 0 bases and J by 10 bases, and 13 bases separated the two germline ends. This CDR3 region has 14 residues. The CDR3 region has the DNA TGCGCCAGCAGCCAAGATTCGGTGCGGCAAGAGCAGTTCTTC. It codes for CASSQDSVRQEQFF.

This chain uses TRBV11-2 with TRBJ2-7; 7 nucleotides match TRBD1. Germline V CDR1 and CDR2: SGHAT, FQNNGV. Trimming took 6 bases from V and 2 from J; bases not matched to a gene: 10. The CDR3 contains 15 residues. This CDR3 reads CASSNYRDRTYEQYF. CDR3 DNA: TGTGCCAGCAGTAATTACCGGGACAGAACCTACGAGCAGTACTTC.

The CDR3 DNA is TGCGCCAGCAGGAGGACAGGGGCCGCCCAAGAGACCCAGTACTTC. Its protein is CASRRTGAAQETQYF. The chain uses TRBV5-1 and TRBJ2-5, with 9 bases that match TRBD1. V was pared by 5 bases and J by 1 base, with 6 bases of the junction left unmatched. The germline V gene has CDR1 SGHRS and CDR2 YFSETQ. This CDR3 has 15 residues.

The chain is built from TRBV5-1 and TRBJ2-1, with D perhaps TRBD1 (5 bases). This CDR3 is built from 16 residues. V was clipped by 4 bases and J by 6 bases, with 20 bases between them. CDR1 SGHRS and CDR2 YFSETQ come from the germline V gene. CDR3 sequence: CASSPSVRGTGNEQFF. CDR3 sequence (DNA): TGCGCCAGCAGCCCGTCAGTAAGGGGAACGGGCAATGAGCAGTTCTTC.

The chain uses TRBV30 and TRBJ2-7; perhaps TRBD2 as D (5 bases). This CDR3 has 14 amino acids. With 2 bases removed from V and 6 bases from J, the gap between germline ends came to 17 bases. From germline, CDR1 is GTSNPN and CDR2 SVGIG (reference sequence). The CDR3 region has the DNA TGTGCCTGGAGTCAATGGACTCCCGCTGGCGAGCAGTACTTC. Translation: CAWSQWTPAGEQYF.

The rearrangement uses TRBV5-1 and TRBJ2-1, with TRBD2 identical over 14 bases. The CDR3 covers 14 residues. Germline V gives CDR1 SGHRS, CDR2 YFSETQ. With V trimmed by 4 bases and J by 8 bases, 2 bases remained unmatched. Here the CDR3 DNA reads TGCGCCAGCAGCCCGACTAGCGGGAGGGATGAGCAGTTCTTC. This translates into CASSPTSGRDEQFF.

This chain uses TRBV18 with TRBJ1-5; no clear D. Germline V gives CDR1 KGHSH, CDR2 LQKENI. V lost 3 bases to trimming and J lost 10 bases, with 10 bases between them. CDR3 length: 12 residues. The CDR3 reads CASSPWGGPQHF. The CDR3 nucleotides read TGTGCCAGCTCACCCTGGGGAGGCCCCCAGCATTTT.

This clone was observed a handful of times. The chain couples TRBV18 to TRBJ1-2; the match to TRBD1 covers 10 bases. This CDR3 spans 14 amino acids. Trimming took 3 bases from V and 10 from J; bases not matched to a gene: 8. Germline V gene data show CDR1 as KGHSH and CDR2 as LQKENI. CDR3 amino acids: CASSPGQGVRVYTF. As DNA, the CDR3 is TGTGCCAGCTCACCCGGACAGGGGGTACGCGTCTACACCTTC. The full variable domain, its missing parts supplied by reference TRBV18 and TRBJ1-2, is NAGVMQNPRHLVRRRGQEARLRCSPMKGHSHVYWYRQLPEEGLKFMVYLQKENIIDESGMPKERFSAEFPKEGPSILRIQQVVRGDSAAYFCASSPGQGVRVYTFGSGTRLTVV.

The CDR3 here is CAWSLVLRGRGDGYTF. CDR3 in DNA: TGTGCCTGGAGTCTCGTACTTAGGGGGCGCGGTGATGGCTACACCTTC. This chain connects TRBV30 to TRBJ1-2; TRBD1 agrees at 7 bases. Germline V gene lookup returns CDR1 GTSNPN and CDR2 SVGIG (reference sequence). This CDR3 has 16 residues. With 2 bases clipped from V and 6 bases from J, the junction kept 15 bases outside the gene matches.

This chain joins TRBV10-3 and TRBJ1-1, with D maybe TRBD1 (6 bases). Deletions cut 4 bases from V and 3 bases from J, with 12 bases between. The germline gives CDR1 ENHRY, CDR2 SYGVKD. The CDR3 spans 14 residues. The CDR3 nucleotides read TGTGCCATCAGTGCGGGGGGGCAGGACACTGAAGCTTTCTTT. Protein product: CAISAGGQDTEAFF.

The CDR3 bases are TGCGCCAGCAGCGCCACCGGGATCAACTATGGCTACACCTTC. Translated, it gives CASSATGINYGYTF. V gene TRBV5-1 combines with J gene TRBJ1-2; D unresolved. The germline CDR1 and CDR2 sequences are SGHRS and YFSETQ. V dropped 4 bases and J dropped 2 bases, with 12 bases sitting between them. CDR3 length: 14 amino acids.

The J gene is TRBJ2-7, the V gene TRBV9; TRBD2 matches 7 bases. There are 13 residues in the CDR3. The junction had 3 bases not matched to a gene; V was cut back by 4 bases and J by 2 bases. Germline CDR1 reads SGDLS; CDR2 reads YYNGEE. The CDR3 is CASSRSGTYEQYF. DNA for the CDR3: TGTGCCAGCAGCAGGAGCGGGACCTACGAGCAGTACTTC.

This chain joins TRBV19 and TRBJ2-2; 8 bases are a match to TRBD1. This CDR3 comprises 14 residues. Germline lookup yields CDR1 LNHDA and CDR2 SQIVND (reference sequence). V shed 8 bases and J 6 bases; nucleotides not matched to a gene: 8. CDR3 loop: CASRGRGRAGELFF. DNA of the CDR3: TGTGCCAGTCGAGGCAGGGGGCGCGCCGGGGAGCTGTTTTTT. Based on the CDR3 plus reference TRBV19 and TRBJ2-2, the full variable domain is DGGITQSPKYLFRKEGQNVTLSCEQNLNHDAMYWYRQDPGQGLRLIYYSQIVNDFQKGDIAEGYSVSREKKESFPLTVTSAQKNPTAFYLCASRGRGRAGELFFGEGSRLTVL.

The chain's CDR3 is CASSPSVLAGNTIYF. The CDR3 coding sequence is TGTGCCAGCAGCCCTTCAGTCCTGGCCGGAAACACCATATATTTT. This chain joins TRBV9 and TRBJ1-3, with D unclear. This CDR3 has 15 residues. In germline, CDR1 is SGDLS, CDR2 YYNGEE. V shed 4 bases and J shed 4 bases, with 15 bases lying between them.

This clone was counted only a few times. This rearrangement joins TRBV19 to TRBJ2-7; 8 bases are a match to TRBD1. In germline, CDR1 is LNHDA, CDR2 SQIVND (reference sequence). This CDR3 contains 13 residues. V was clipped by 4 bases and J by 2 bases; unmatched bases: 1. In DNA, the CDR3 is TGTGCCAGTAGTACAGGGGGCGCCTACGAGCAGTACTTC. Translating it yields CASSTGGAYEQYF.